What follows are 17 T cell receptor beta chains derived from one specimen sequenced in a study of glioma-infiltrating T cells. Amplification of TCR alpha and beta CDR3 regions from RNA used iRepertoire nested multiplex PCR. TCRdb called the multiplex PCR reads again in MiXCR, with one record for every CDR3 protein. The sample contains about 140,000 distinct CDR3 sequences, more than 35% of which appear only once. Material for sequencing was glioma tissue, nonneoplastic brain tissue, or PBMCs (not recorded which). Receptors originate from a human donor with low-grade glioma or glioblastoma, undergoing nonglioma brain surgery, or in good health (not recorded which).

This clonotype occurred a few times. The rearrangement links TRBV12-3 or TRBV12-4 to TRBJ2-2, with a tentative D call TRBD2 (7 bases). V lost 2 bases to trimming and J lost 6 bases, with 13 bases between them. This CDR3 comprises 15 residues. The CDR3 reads CASSLRAGAAGELFF. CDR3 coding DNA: TGTGCCAGCAGTTTACGGGCGGGGGCGGCCGGGGAGCTGTTTTTT.

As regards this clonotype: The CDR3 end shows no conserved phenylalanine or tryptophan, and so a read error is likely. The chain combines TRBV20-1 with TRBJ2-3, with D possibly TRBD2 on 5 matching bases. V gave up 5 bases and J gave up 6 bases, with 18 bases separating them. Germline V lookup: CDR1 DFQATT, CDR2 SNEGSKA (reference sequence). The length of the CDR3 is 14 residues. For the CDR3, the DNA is TGCAGTGCTGACCGGACTGAGAGATCGGATACGCAGTATCTT. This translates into CSADRTERSDTQYL.

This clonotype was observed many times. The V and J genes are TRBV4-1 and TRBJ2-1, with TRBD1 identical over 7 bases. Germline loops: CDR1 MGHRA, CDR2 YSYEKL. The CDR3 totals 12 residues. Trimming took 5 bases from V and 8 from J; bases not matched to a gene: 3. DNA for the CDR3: TGCGCCAGCAGCAGACAGGGTTATGAGCAGTTCTTC. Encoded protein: CASSRQGYEQFF.

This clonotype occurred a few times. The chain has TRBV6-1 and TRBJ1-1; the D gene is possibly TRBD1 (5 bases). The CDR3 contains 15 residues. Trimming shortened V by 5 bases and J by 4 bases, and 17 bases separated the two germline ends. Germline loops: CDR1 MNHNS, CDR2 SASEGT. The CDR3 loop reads CASSSKPRGGTEAFF. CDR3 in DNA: TGTGCCAGCAGTTCAAAACCACGGGGGGGCACTGAAGCTTTCTTT.

CDR3 loop: CAISDGLVVDGYTF. The CDR3 DNA sequence: TGTGCCATCAGTGACGGGCTCGTCGTGGATGGCTACACCTTC. The rearrangement links TRBV10-3 to TRBJ1-2; D gene uncertain. CDR3 size: 14 residues. V dropped 3 bases and J dropped 6 bases, with 14 bases sitting between them. CDR1 is ENHRY, CDR2 SYGVKD, per germline.

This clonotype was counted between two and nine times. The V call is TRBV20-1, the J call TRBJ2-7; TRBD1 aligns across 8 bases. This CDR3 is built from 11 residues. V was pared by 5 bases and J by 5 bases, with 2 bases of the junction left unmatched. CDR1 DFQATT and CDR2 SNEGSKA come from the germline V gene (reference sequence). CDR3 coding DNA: TGCAGTGCTGGACAGGGAAACGAGCAGTACTTC. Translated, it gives CSAGQGNEQYF.

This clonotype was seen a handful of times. CDR3 protein: CATSDGHSQEGYTF. The CDR3 region has the DNA TGTGCCACCAGTGATGGGCACTCCCAGGAAGGCTACACCTTC. This sequence joins TRBV24-1 and TRBJ1-2, with no clear D. The CDR3 covers 14 residues. Germline values: CDR1 KGHDR, CDR2 SFDVKD. With 3 bases removed from V and 8 bases from J, the gap between germline ends came to 15 bases.

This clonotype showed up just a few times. CDR3 nucleotides: TGCAGTGCCGAGCCGGGCAATGAGCAGTTCTTC. It is translated as CSAEPGNEQFF. The chain is built from TRBV20-1 and TRBJ2-1; D is uncertain. Trimming left V 6 bases short and J 6 bases short, with 9 bases between. Germline V gene sequence: CDR1 DFQATT, CDR2 SNEGSKA (reference sequence). This CDR3 contains 11 residues.

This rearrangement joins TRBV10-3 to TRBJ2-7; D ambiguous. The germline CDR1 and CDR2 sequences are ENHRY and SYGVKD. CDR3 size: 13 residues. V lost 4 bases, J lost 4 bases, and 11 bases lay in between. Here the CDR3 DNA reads TGTGCCATCAGTGTATCCGGCAGGTACGAGCAGTACTTC. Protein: CAISVSGRYEQYF.

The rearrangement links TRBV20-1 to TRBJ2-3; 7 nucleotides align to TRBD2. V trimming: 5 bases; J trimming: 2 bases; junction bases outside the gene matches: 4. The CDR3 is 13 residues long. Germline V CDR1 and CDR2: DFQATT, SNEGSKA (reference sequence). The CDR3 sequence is CSASSGVTDTQYF. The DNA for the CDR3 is TGCAGTGCTTCTAGCGGAGTCACAGATACGCAGTATTTT.

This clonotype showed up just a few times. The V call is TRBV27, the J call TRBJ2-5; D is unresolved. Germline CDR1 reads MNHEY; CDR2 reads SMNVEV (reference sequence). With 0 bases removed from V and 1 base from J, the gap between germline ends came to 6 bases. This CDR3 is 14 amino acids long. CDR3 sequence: CASSLSGRQETQYF. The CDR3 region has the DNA TGTGCCAGCAGTTTATCGGGTCGCCAAGAGACCCAGTACTTC.

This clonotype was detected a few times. The CDR3 coding sequence is TGTGCCAGCAGCGGACAGGGAGAAGAGACCCAGTACTTC. Translating it yields CASSGQGEETQYF. The chain links TRBV6-1 to TRBJ2-5, with TRBD1 matching over 8 bases. Germline V gives CDR1 MNHNS, CDR2 SASEGT. The CDR3 consists of 13 residues. V shed 6 bases and J 3 bases; nucleotides not matched to a gene: 3.

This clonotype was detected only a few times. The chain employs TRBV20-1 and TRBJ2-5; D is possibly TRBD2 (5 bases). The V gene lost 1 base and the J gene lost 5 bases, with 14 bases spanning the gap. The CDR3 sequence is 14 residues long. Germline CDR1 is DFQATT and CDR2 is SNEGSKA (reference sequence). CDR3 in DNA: TGCAGTGCTAGAGCCCGGGGTTCTGAGGAGACCCAGTACTTC. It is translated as CSARARGSEETQYF.

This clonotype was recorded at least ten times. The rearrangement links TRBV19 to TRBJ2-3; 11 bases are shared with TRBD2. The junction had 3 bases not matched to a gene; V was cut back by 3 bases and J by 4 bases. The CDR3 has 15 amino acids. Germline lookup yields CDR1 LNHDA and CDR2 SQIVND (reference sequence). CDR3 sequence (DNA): TGTGCCAGTAGTATGGGGACTAGCGGTGCAGATACGCAGTATTTT. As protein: CASSMGTSGADTQYF.

CDR3 nucleotides: TGCAGTGCTGGGCAAAACAGCCGGAACACTGAAGCTTTCTTT. Translated: CSAGQNSRNTEAFF. The chain recombines TRBV20-1 with TRBJ1-1, with D uncertain. The CDR3 consists of 14 residues. Germline V gene lookup returns CDR1 DFQATT and CDR2 SNEGSKA (reference sequence). V was shortened by 5 bases and J by 1 base, with 14 bases between the two germline ends.

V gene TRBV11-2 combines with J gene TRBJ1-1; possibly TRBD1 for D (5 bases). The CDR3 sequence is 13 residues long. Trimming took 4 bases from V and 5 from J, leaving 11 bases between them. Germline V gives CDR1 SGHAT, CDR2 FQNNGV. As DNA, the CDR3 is TGTGCCAGCAGCTCACAGGAGCGGACTGAAGCTTTCTTT. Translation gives CASSSQERTEAFF.

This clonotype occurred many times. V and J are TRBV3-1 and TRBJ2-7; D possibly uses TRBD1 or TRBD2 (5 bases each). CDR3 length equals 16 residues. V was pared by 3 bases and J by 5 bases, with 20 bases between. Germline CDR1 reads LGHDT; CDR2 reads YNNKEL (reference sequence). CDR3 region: CASSHDPWGSVDEQYF. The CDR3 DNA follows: TGTGCCAGCAGCCACGACCCCTGGGGGAGTGTAGACGAGCAGTACTTC.